A single sample is the source of the 28 T cell receptor beta chains below, sequenced in a study of cytomegalovirus exposure and HLA in healthy donors. PCR was performed using 60 Vbeta and 13 Jbeta primers. The table came from immunoSEQ multiplex PCR; TCRdb's copy has only in-frame clones and leaves some out. The sample shows some 150,000 clones, roughly 82% of them seen only once. The sequencing input was PBMCs. These receptors were taken from a woman in her fifties or sixties in good health and CMV-seropositive.

The chain couples TRBV7-9 to TRBJ2-3; 8 bases fit TRBD2. CDR1 SEHNR and CDR2 FQNEAQ come from the germline V gene (reference sequence). This CDR3 comprises 14 residues. V dropped 5 bases and J dropped 6; count of bases not matched to a gene: 7. Written as DNA, the CDR3 is TGTGCCAGCAGCCCTAGAGCGGGGGCGGATACGCAGTATTTT. Translating gives CASSPRAGADTQYF.

The chain is built from TRBV2 and TRBJ1-1; D might be TRBD1 (5 bases). This CDR3 has 13 amino acids. V was clipped by 6 bases and J by 5 bases, with 13 bases between them. Germline assignment: CDR1 SNHLY and CDR2 FYNNEI. The DNA for the CDR3 is TGTGCCAGCAGCTACAGGCGGGGGACTGAAGCTTTCTTT. Encoded protein: CASSYRRGTEAFF.

The sample holds a few counts of this clone. V and J are TRBV5-6 and TRBJ2-5, with D perhaps matching TRBD1 (5 bases). The better agreement between TRBJ2-7 and the DNA end casts doubt on the J call. CDR3 length: 12 residues. In germline, CDR1 is SGHDT, CDR2 YYEEEE. The CDR3 DNA sequence: TGTGCCAGCGCTGTCGACAGCTACGAGCAGTACTTC. Translation: CASAVDSYEQYF.

The chain combines TRBV18 with TRBJ1-1, with D tentatively TRBD1 (6 bases). This CDR3 is 14 amino acids long. Germline V CDR1 and CDR2: KGHSH, LQKENI. Trimming left V 5 bases short and J 1 base short, with 11 bases between. The CDR3: CASSTETGNTEAFF. DNA of the CDR3: TGTGCCAGCTCAACCGAGACAGGGAACACTGAAGCTTTCTTT.

The CDR3 loop is CASSQAWTGSDSEQYF. The CDR3 nucleotides read TGCGCCAGCAGCCAAGCCTGGACAGGGTCTGATTCCGAGCAGTACTTC. The V and J genes are TRBV4-3 and TRBJ2-7, with 8 bases lining up with TRBD1. V was pared by 1 base and J by 6 bases, with 11 bases of the junction left unmatched. Germline assignment: CDR1 LGHNA and CDR2 YSLEER. The CDR3 contains 16 residues.

This clone was detected only once. The CDR3 DNA sequence: TGTGCTAGTGGTGCGGGGGGGCCTACAGCGACAGATACGCAGTATTTT. This translates into CASGAGGPTATDTQYF. The V gene is TRBV12-5, the J gene TRBJ2-3; 9 nucleotides agree with TRBD2. Trimming took 5 bases from V and 3 from J; bases not matched to a gene: 9. This CDR3 is built from 16 residues. From germline, CDR1 is LGHNT and CDR2 FRNRAP.

This sequence joins TRBV6-4 and TRBJ1-2; D gene ambiguous. The CDR3 sequence is 12 residues long. Trimming pared 2 bases from V and 7 bases from J, leaving 8 bases between. CDR1 is MRHNA and CDR2 is SNTAGT in the germline V gene. DNA of the CDR3: TGTGCCAGCAGTGACAATGGCCGTGGCTACACCTTC. Amino acid sequence: CASSDNGRGYTF.

This clone was recorded a few times. Written as DNA, the CDR3 is TGTGCCAGCAGCTGGGACAGTGGAAACACCATATATTTT. It codes for CASSWDSGNTIYF. V and J are TRBV5-6 and TRBJ1-3; 7 nucleotides line up with TRBD1. The germline V gene has CDR1 SGHDT and CDR2 YYEEEE. The V segment lost 3 bases and the J segment 3 bases; nucleotides outside the gene matches: 0. CDR3 length: 13 amino acids. Filled out from reference TRBV5-6 and TRBJ1-3, the complete variable domain reads DAGVTQSPTHLIKTRGQQVTLRCSPKSGHDTVSWYQQALGQGPQFIFQYYEEEERQRGNFPDRFSGHQFPNYSSELNVNALLLGDSALYLCASSWDSGNTIYFGEGSWLTVV.

The chain couples TRBV14 to TRBJ1-1, with D possibly being TRBD1 (6 bases). The CDR3 covers 15 residues. The germline gives CDR1 SGHDN, CDR2 FVKESK. With 2 bases removed from V and 6 bases from J, the gap between germline ends came to 16 bases. CDR3 in DNA: TGTGCCAGCAGCCAATACAGGGCCCCTAACGCTGAAGCTTTCTTT. Its translation is CASSQYRAPNAEAFF.

The chain carries TRBV18 and TRBJ2-2; a possible D gene is TRBD2 (5 bases). The CDR3 covers 12 residues. The germline V and J ends were trimmed by 7 bases and 3 bases, with 6 bases remaining between them. From germline, CDR1 is KGHSH and CDR2 LQKENI. Here the CDR3 reads CASLGDTGELFF. DNA for the CDR3: TGTGCCAGCTTGGGAGACACCGGGGAGCTGTTTTTT.

The chain has TRBV28 and TRBJ2-7; D unclear. The V gene lost 2 bases and the J gene lost 5 bases, with 13 bases spanning the gap. Per the germline V gene, CDR1 is MDHEN and CDR2 is SYDVKM. The length of the CDR3 is 14 residues. As DNA, the CDR3 is TGTGCCAGCAGTTTAGGGCTGCTCACGGACGAGCAGTACTTC. Its translation: CASSLGLLTDEQYF.

The chain has TRBV5-4 and TRBJ2-7, with 11 bases aligning to TRBD1. CDR1 is SGHNT, CDR2 YYREEE, per germline (reference sequence). CDR3 length: 15 residues. The V segment lost 3 bases and the J segment 3 bases; nucleotides outside the gene matches: 5. CDR3 in amino acids: CASSWGDRGFYEQYF. The CDR3 DNA is TGTGCCAGCAGCTGGGGGGACAGGGGGTTCTACGAGCAGTACTTC.

Here the CDR3 DNA reads TGTGCCAGCAGTTTAGGGCCCTTCAATGAGCAGTTCTTC. Its protein is CASSLGPFNEQFF. The chain links TRBV27 to TRBJ2-1; D gene ambiguous. The CDR3 sequence is 13 residues long. Trimming stripped 2 bases from V and 6 bases from J, with 8 bases between. The germline gives CDR1 MNHEY, CDR2 SMNVEV (reference sequence).

V is TRBV7-2 and J is TRBJ1-1; no clear D gene. The CDR3 length is 12 residues. Germline V CDR1 and CDR2: SGHTA, FQGNSA. V was trimmed by 1 base and J by 3 bases, leaving 3 bases between them. Here the CDR3 DNA reads TGTGCCAGCAGCTTAGACTACACTGAAGCTTTCTTT. As protein: CASSLDYTEAFF.

This clone appeared a few times. The chain recombines TRBV29-1 with TRBJ2-7, with D possibly TRBD2 on 5 matching bases. The CDR3 covers 14 residues. Trimming removed 1 base at V and 0 bases at J, with 10 bases between. The germline CDR1 and CDR2 sequences are SQVTM and ANQGSEA. CDR3 residues: CSVEVLGSSYEQYF. The CDR3 DNA reads TGCAGCGTTGAAGTGTTAGGGAGCTCCTACGAGCAGTACTTC.

The chain is built from TRBV9 and TRBJ2-2; the D gene is possibly TRBD2 (7 bases). The CDR3 is 16 amino acids. Germline V gene lookup returns CDR1 SGDLS and CDR2 YYNGEE. V was shortened by 4 bases and J by 3 bases, with 16 bases between the two germline ends. CDR3 sequence: CASSLLAGAYTGELFF. CDR3 sequence (DNA): TGTGCCAGCAGCCTTCTCGCGGGGGCCTACACCGGGGAGCTGTTTTTT.

This clone was counted only a few times. The rearrangement joins TRBV7-8 to TRBJ1-2, with a tentative D call TRBD1 (6 bases). This CDR3 is built from 16 residues. Trimming pared 5 bases from V and 0 bases from J, leaving 16 bases between. Germline V gives CDR1 SGHVS, CDR2 FQNEAQ. CDR3 in amino acids: CASSREGVRTNYGYTF. CDR3 DNA sequence: TGTGCCAGCAGCCGAGAGGGGGTCAGAACTAACTATGGCTACACCTTC.

With respect to this clone: Germline and junction disagree at one end, which may indicate a read error. J is TRBJ1-2 and V is TRBV14, with a tentative D call TRBD1 (5 bases). This CDR3 is 14 amino acids long. Germline CDR1 is SGHDN and CDR2 is FVKESK. CDR3 in DNA: TGTGCCAGCAGCCAAGCGAACAGGTTGTATGACTACACCTTC. It codes for CASSQANRLYDYTF.

The gene calls are TRBV5-1 and TRBJ2-5; tentatively, D is TRBD1 (5 bases). The V end lost 4 bases, the J end lost 2 bases, and 12 bases lay between the germline ends. CDR3 length equals 14 residues. Germline V CDR1 and CDR2: SGHRS, YFSETQ. The CDR3 DNA follows: TGCGCCAGCAGCCCTCAAGGACAACAAGAGACCCAGTACTTC. It translates to CASSPQGQQETQYF. Filled out from reference TRBV5-1 and TRBJ2-5, the complete variable domain reads KAGVTQTPRYLIKTRGQQVTLSCSPISGHRSVSWYQQTPGQGLQFLFEYFSETQRNKGNFPGRFSGRQFSNSRSEMNVSTLELGDSALYLCASSPQGQQETQYFGPGTRLLVL.

V and J are TRBV6-1 and TRBJ2-3, with a weak D call TRBD1 (5 bases). Germline V CDR1 and CDR2: MNHNS, SASEGT. The CDR3 has 16 amino acids. V lost 2 bases to trimming and J lost 3 bases, with 15 bases between them. CDR3 nucleotides: TGTGCCAGCAGTGAAAGGCGTCAGGGCTGGACAGATACGCAGTATTTT. Translating it yields CASSERRQGWTDTQYF.

This chain joins TRBV5-5 and TRBJ2-2; D is possibly TRBD2 (5 bases). There are 13 residues in the CDR3. Deletions cut 0 bases from V and 5 bases from J, with 5 bases between. CDR1 and CDR2 from the germline V gene are SGHKS and YYEKEE (reference sequence). The CDR3 here is CASSLGTTGELFF. The CDR3 nucleotides read TGTGCCAGCAGCTTGGGGACTACCGGGGAGCTGTTTTTT.

This clone came up once. The gene calls are TRBV27 and TRBJ2-1, with D maybe TRBD2 (6 bases). This CDR3 is 16 amino acids long. Looked up from germline, CDR1 is MNHEY and CDR2 is SMNVEV (reference sequence). V was trimmed by 1 base and J by 2 bases, leaving 12 bases between them. The CDR3 DNA follows: TGTGCCAGCAGTTTATACGGGGGTCCGCCCTACAATGAGCAGTTCTTC. Translated, it gives CASSLYGGPPYNEQFF.

With respect to this clone: Within the sample, other DNA sequences also encode this same CDR3. The chain uses TRBV5-1 and TRBJ2-7, with D maybe TRBD1 (6 bases). This CDR3 has 13 residues. Germline lookup yields CDR1 SGHRS and CDR2 YFSETQ. V was pared by 0 bases and J by 2 bases, with 6 bases between. The CDR3 spells CASSLDRAYEQYF. CDR3 nucleotides: TGCGCCAGCAGCTTGGACAGGGCCTACGAGCAGTACTTC. The full variable domain, in which reference TRBV5-1 and TRBJ2-7 provide the parts outside the CDR3, is KAGVTQTPRYLIKTRGQQVTLSCSPISGHRSVSWYQQTPGQGLQFLFEYFSETQRNKGNFPGRFSGRQFSNSRSEMNVSTLELGDSALYLCASSLDRAYEQYFGPGTRLTVT.

J is TRBJ1-2 and V is TRBV6-5; D gene uncertain. There are 14 residues in the CDR3. Germline CDR1 MNHEY, CDR2 SVGAGI. V was pared by 0 bases and J by 5 bases, with 10 bases between. CDR3 DNA: TGTGCCAGCAGTTACTCGCGGGTGGAATATGGCTACACCTTC. Its translation is CASSYSRVEYGYTF.

The rearrangement uses TRBV30 and TRBJ1-2; D is unclear. The CDR3 covers 16 residues. V was clipped by 3 bases and J by 4 bases, with 21 bases between them. Germline-derived CDR1 and CDR2 are GTSNPN and SVGIG (reference sequence). The CDR3 spells CAWRLVGRDTGYGYTF. CDR3 nucleotide sequence: TGTGCCTGGAGACTGGTCGGGAGGGATACCGGCTATGGCTACACCTTC.

The gene calls are TRBV2 and TRBJ2-3, with D possibly TRBD2 on 5 matching bases. The length of the CDR3 is 17 residues. Looked up from germline, CDR1 is SNHLY and CDR2 is FYNNEI. Trimming removed 6 bases from V and 8 bases from J, with 27 bases in between. CDR3 sequence reads: CASSHLLRYRWETTQYF. In DNA form, the CDR3 reads TGTGCCAGCAGCCACCTGCTGAGGTACCGCTGGGAGACTACGCAGTATTTT.

The chain recombines TRBV18 with TRBJ2-1, with TRBD1 matching over 9 bases. CDR1 KGHSH and CDR2 LQKENI come from the germline V gene. The CDR3 covers 13 residues. The junction had 3 bases not matched to a gene; V was cut back by 4 bases and J by 8 bases. The CDR3 here is CASSRDRVDEQFF. The CDR3 DNA sequence: TGTGCCAGCTCACGGGACAGGGTCGATGAGCAGTTCTTC.

The chain links TRBV25-1 to TRBJ1-6; D not resolved. Trimming left V 4 bases short and J 4 bases short, with 11 bases between. The CDR3 is made up of 15 amino acids. In germline, CDR1 is MGHDK, CDR2 SYGVNS. CDR3 DNA: TGTGCCAGCAGTGGGGTGGGGAGTTATAATTCACCCCTCCACTTT. Its translation: CASSGVGSYNSPLHF.